Below are 19 T cell receptor beta chains sequenced from a single sample in a study of blood T cell repertoires in COVID-19. Generated by immunoSEQ multiplex PCR, the TCRdb table keeps only in-frame clones and is missing some. The sample includes some 27,000 clones, more than 80% of them seen just once. Specimen: peripheral blood. The receptors come from a human donor in a cohort sampled during active COVID-19.

CDR3 coding DNA: TGTGCCAGTAGGCAGACTAGCGGGGAAACAGATACGCAGTATTTT. Translated: CASRQTSGETDTQYF. V is TRBV19 and J is TRBJ2-3, with 11 positions matching TRBD2. CDR3 length: 15 amino acids. Germline CDR1 reads LNHDA; CDR2 reads SQIVND (reference sequence). The ends lost 6 bases at V and 3 bases at J; junction bases unmatched: 5.

The chain employs TRBV2 and TRBJ1-4; D is unresolved. The CDR3 spans 14 residues. V lost 6 bases and J 6 bases, leaving 14 bases between the germline ends. Germline CDR1 reads SNHLY; CDR2 reads FYNNEI. CDR3 nucleotides: TGTGCCAGCAGAACAGACTCCGGGGATGAAAAACTGTTTTTT. Protein product: CASRTDSGDEKLFF.

The chain links TRBV15 to TRBJ1-6; TRBD1 matches 9 bases. The CDR3 is 13 amino acids. Looked up from germline, CDR1 is LNHNV and CDR2 is YYDKDF (reference sequence). V shed 7 bases and J 10 bases; nucleotides not matched to a gene: 5. CDR3 sequence: CATTGTGNSPLHF. The CDR3 coding sequence is TGTGCCACCACCGGGACAGGGAACTCACCCCTCCACTTT.

The chain employs TRBV5-1 and TRBJ2-7; 13 nucleotides agree with TRBD2. In germline, CDR1 is SGHRS, CDR2 YFSETQ. With V trimmed by 4 bases and J by 0 bases, 7 bases remained unmatched. This CDR3 is built from 17 residues. This chain's CDR3 is CASSPRTSGGLSYEQYF. The CDR3, as DNA: TGCGCCAGCAGCCCCCGGACTAGCGGGGGCCTCTCCTACGAGCAGTACTTC.

V is TRBV11-2 and J is TRBJ2-7; 8 bases line up with TRBD2. CDR3 size: 14 residues. Germline CDR1 reads SGHAT; CDR2 reads FQNNGV. The V and J ends lost 3 bases and 2 bases, in that order; junction bases with no gene match: 3. Written as DNA, the CDR3 is TGTGCCAGCAGCTTTGCGGGGGGCACCTACGAGCAGTACTTC. As protein: CASSFAGGTYEQYF.

The chain carries TRBV11-2 and TRBJ1-1, with TRBD1 identical over 9 bases. The CDR3 sequence is 13 residues long. In germline, CDR1 is SGHAT, CDR2 FQNNGV. J was trimmed by 3 bases and V by 7 bases; bases with no gene match: 3. In nucleotides, the CDR3 is TGTGCCAGCACTCGGGACAGGGACACTGAAGCTTTCTTT. Its translation: CASTRDRDTEAFF.

This clone was recorded once. The rearrangement links TRBV7-9 to TRBJ2-1; maybe TRBD1 (6 bases). The V and J ends lost 1 base and 8 bases respectively, with 15 bases between them. Germline CDR1 is SEHNR and CDR2 is FQNEAQ (reference sequence). There are 15 residues in the CDR3. The CDR3 loop is CASSLDTGWSDEQFF. The CDR3 nucleotides are TGTGCCAGCAGCTTAGATACAGGGTGGTCGGATGAGCAGTTCTTC. Using reference TRBV7-9 and TRBJ2-1 for the parts outside the CDR3, the full variable domain is DTGVSQNPRHKITKRGQNVTFRCDPISEHNRLYWYRQTLGQGPEFLTYFQNEAQLEKSRLLSDRFSAERPKGSFSTLEIQRTEQGDSAMYLCASSLDTGWSDEQFFGPGTRLTVL.

The rearrangement links TRBV7-2 to TRBJ1-5; D is perhaps TRBD1 (5 bases). The CDR3 loop spans 15 amino acids. CDR1 SGHTA and CDR2 FQGNSA come from the germline V gene. The V end was cut by 1 base, the J end by 6 bases, with 13 bases between. This CDR3 reads CASSLDFGGSQPQHF. The DNA of the CDR3 is TGTGCCAGCAGCTTAGATTTCGGGGGGAGTCAGCCCCAGCATTTT.

This clone was observed once. The chain couples TRBV6-5 to TRBJ2-2; 8 bases agree with TRBD1. With V trimmed by 4 bases and J by 6 bases, 7 bases remained unmatched. This CDR3 comprises 15 residues. The V gene's germline CDR1 is MNHEY and CDR2 SVGAGI. The CDR3: CASSWETGVAGELFF. As DNA, the CDR3 is TGTGCCAGCAGTTGGGAGACAGGGGTGGCCGGGGAGCTGTTTTTT.

J is TRBJ2-3 and V is TRBV7-9; a possible D gene is TRBD2 (6 bases). Germline V gene sequence: CDR1 SEHNR, CDR2 FQNEAQ (reference sequence). The ends were cut back, 6 bases at V and 2 bases at J, with 12 bases in the middle. This CDR3 contains 14 residues. CDR3 coding DNA: TGTGCCAGCAGGGCGGGGATCAACACAGATACGCAGTATTTT. Protein product: CASRAGINTDTQYF.

In this sample, this clone turned up a few times. This rearrangement joins TRBV2 to TRBJ2-7; D is possibly TRBD2 (6 bases). V gave up 7 bases and J gave up 1 base, with 14 bases separating them. Germline V gene lookup returns CDR1 SNHLY and CDR2 FYNNEI. This CDR3 region has 14 residues. CDR3 loop: CASTISGVSYEQYF. The CDR3 nucleotides are TGTGCCAGCACCATTTCGGGGGTATCCTACGAGCAGTACTTC. Drawing the rest from reference TRBV2 and TRBJ2-7, the complete variable domain is EPEVTQTPSHQVTQMGQEVILRCVPISNHLYFYWYRQILGQKVEFLVSFYNNEISEKSEIFDDQFSVERPDGSNFTLKIRSTKLEDSAMYFCASTISGVSYEQYFGPGTRLTVT.

The chain recombines TRBV5-1 with TRBJ2-5; 10 bases align to TRBD2. The CDR3 runs 16 residues. Losses at the gene ends were 3 bases for V and 3 bases for J; bases not matched to a gene: 8. Germline assignment: CDR1 SGHRS and CDR2 YFSETQ. CDR3 amino acids: CASSWQGTSVEETQYF. DNA for the CDR3: TGCGCCAGCAGCTGGCAGGGGACTAGCGTGGAAGAGACCCAGTACTTC.

J is TRBJ1-5 and V is TRBV2; D uncertain. Germline lookup yields CDR1 SNHLY and CDR2 FYNNEI. Trimming removed 5 bases from V and 4 bases from J, with 12 bases in between. The CDR3 length is 14 residues. The CDR3 coding sequence is TGTGCCAGCAGTTCGTTCTTGACAAATCAGCCCCAGCATTTT. Translation: CASSSFLTNQPQHF.

The rearrangement links TRBV29-1 to TRBJ1-5, with a tentative D call TRBD1 (6 bases). This CDR3 is 13 amino acids long. Trimming took off 4 bases at V and 4 bases at J, with 11 bases between the two ends. Germline V gene data show CDR1 as SQVTM and CDR2 as ANQGSEA. CDR3 residues: CSVVQGTNQPQHF. The CDR3 DNA sequence: TGCAGCGTTGTACAGGGAACAAATCAGCCCCAGCATTTT.

The chain joins TRBV4-1 to TRBJ1-4; no reliable D call. The germline V gene has CDR1 MGHRA and CDR2 YSYEKL. There are 11 residues in the CDR3. V lost 6 bases, J lost 7 bases, and 6 bases lay in between. In DNA, the CDR3 is TGCGCCAGCAGAGGGAGTGAAAAACTGTTTTTT. Translating it yields CASRGSEKLFF.

The rearrangement joins TRBV6-1 to TRBJ1-5, with D tentatively TRBD1 (6 bases). The CDR3 runs to 14 residues. Trimming shortened V by 6 bases and J by 6 bases, and 15 bases separated the two germline ends. Germline CDR1 MNHNS, CDR2 SASEGT. This chain's CDR3 is CASSPGTGSQPQHF. The CDR3, as DNA: TGTGCCAGCAGCCCCGGAACAGGGAGTCAGCCCCAGCATTTT.

The V and J genes are TRBV18 and TRBJ1-5; 8 bases are shared with TRBD1. Germline trimming cut 3 bases from V and 2 bases from J; bases unmatched to any gene: 3. Germline CDR1 reads KGHSH; CDR2 reads LQKENI. The CDR3 is 15 amino acids. CDR3 protein: CASSPATGGNQPQHF. The DNA for the CDR3 is TGTGCCAGCTCACCCGCGACAGGGGGCAATCAGCCCCAGCATTTT.

The chain couples TRBV10-1 to TRBJ1-2, with 8 bases that match TRBD1. Trimming removed 6 bases from V and 6 bases from J; junction bases left unmatched: 9. CDR1 is WNHNN, CDR2 SYGVQD, per germline (reference sequence). This CDR3 spans 14 amino acids. The CDR3 region is CASSRGQGGDGYTF. In DNA form, the CDR3 reads TGCGCCAGCAGCCGAGGACAGGGAGGGGATGGCTACACCTTC.

Only one count was recorded for this clone. V and J are TRBV2 and TRBJ1-1; a weak D match, TRBD1 (5 bases). CDR3 length: 11 residues. CDR1 is SNHLY, CDR2 FYNNEI, per germline. V was shortened by 6 bases and J by 6 bases, with 8 bases between the two germline ends. The CDR3 here is CASREGPEAFF. CDR3 bases: TGTGCCAGCAGGGAGGGACCTGAAGCTTTCTTT.